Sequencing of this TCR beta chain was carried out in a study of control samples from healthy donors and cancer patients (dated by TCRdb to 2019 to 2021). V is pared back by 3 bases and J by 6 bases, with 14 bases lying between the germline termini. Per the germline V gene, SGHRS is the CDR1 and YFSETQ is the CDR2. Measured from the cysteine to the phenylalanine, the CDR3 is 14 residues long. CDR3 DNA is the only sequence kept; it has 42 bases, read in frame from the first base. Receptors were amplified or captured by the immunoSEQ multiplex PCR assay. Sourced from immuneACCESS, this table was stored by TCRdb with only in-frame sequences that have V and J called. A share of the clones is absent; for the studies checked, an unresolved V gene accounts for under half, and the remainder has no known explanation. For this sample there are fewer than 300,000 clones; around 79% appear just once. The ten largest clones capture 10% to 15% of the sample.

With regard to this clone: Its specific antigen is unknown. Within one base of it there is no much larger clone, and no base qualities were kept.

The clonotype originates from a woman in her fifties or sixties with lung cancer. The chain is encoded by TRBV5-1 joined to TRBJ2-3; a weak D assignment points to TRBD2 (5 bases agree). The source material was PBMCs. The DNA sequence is TGCGCCAGCAGCTGGCGCCTCCCGGGGGATACGCAGTATTTT. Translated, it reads CASSWRLPGDTQYF.